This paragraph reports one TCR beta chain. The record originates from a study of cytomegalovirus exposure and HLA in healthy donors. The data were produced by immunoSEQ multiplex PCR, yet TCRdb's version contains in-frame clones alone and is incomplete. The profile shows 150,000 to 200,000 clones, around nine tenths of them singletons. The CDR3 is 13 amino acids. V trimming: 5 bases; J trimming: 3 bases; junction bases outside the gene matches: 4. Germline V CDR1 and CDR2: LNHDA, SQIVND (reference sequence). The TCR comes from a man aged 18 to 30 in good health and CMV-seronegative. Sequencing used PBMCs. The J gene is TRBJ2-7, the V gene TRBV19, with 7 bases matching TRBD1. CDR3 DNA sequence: TGTGCCAGTAGTTACGACAGGGACTACGAGCAGTACTTC. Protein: CASSYDRDYEQYF. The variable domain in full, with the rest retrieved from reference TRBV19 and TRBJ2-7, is DGGITQSPKYLFRKEGQNVTLSCEQNLNHDAMYWYRQDPGQGLRLIYYSQIVNDFQKGDIAEGYSVSREKKESFPLTVTSAQKNPTAFYLCASSYDRDYEQYFGPGTRLTVT.